This T cell receptor (beta chain) was sequenced for a study of T cell repertoires in cytomegalovirus infection. Study-wide context: The study used recently identified HLA-C-restricted and well-studied HLA-B-restricted CMV epitopes.

Notes on this clonotype: The antigen is not known.

TCRdb re-analysed the reads in MiXCR, keeping a single row per CDR3 protein. The sample contains roughly 860,000 distinct CDR3 sequences, 30% to 35% of which appear only once. The CDR3 has 17 residues. Trimming stripped 4 bases from V and 3 bases from J, with 21 bases between. The germline V gene has CDR1 LGHDT and CDR2 YNNKEL (reference sequence). This TCR derives from a human donor in good health (CMV status not recorded). Some clones in this sample may be carry-over from other donors' samples. This chain connects TRBV3-1 to TRBJ1-1; D possibly corresponds to TRBD1 (6 bases). The starting material was cultured CD8+ T cells from PBMCs, obtained from culture after CMV antigen stimulation. The CDR3 nucleotides read TGTGCCAGCAGCCTGATAGGGGGAACAGGAGGGGACACTGAAGCTTTCTTT. Translating gives CASSLIGGTGGDTEAFF. The whole variable domain, remainder taken from reference TRBV3-1 and TRBJ1-1, is DTAVSQTPKYLVTQMGNDKSIKCEQNLGHDTMYWYKQDSKKFLKIMFSYNNKELIINETVPNRFSPKSPDKAHLNLHINSLELGDSAVYFCASSLIGGTGGDTEAFFGQGTRLTVV.